The 9 T cell receptor beta chains below come from one sample, sequenced in a study of neoadjuvant nivolumab and ipilimumab in lung cancer. The repertoire was sequenced with immunoSEQ multiplex PCR; TCRdb's copy has only in-frame clones and lacks some. The sample lists roughly 32,000 clones, more than 85% occurring once. The sequencing here drew on peripheral blood, taken after neoadjuvant nivolumab, alone or with ipilimumab, at or shortly before surgery. Every receptor here comes from an adult with non-small cell lung cancer.

The chain couples TRBV6-1 to TRBJ1-1; no reliable D call. The CDR3 is 12 residues long. Trimming took off 7 bases at V and 5 bases at J, with 11 bases between the two ends. CDR1 and CDR2 (germline): MNHNS, SASEGT. DNA of the CDR3: TGTGCCAGCAAGGTCGCCGTAACTGAAGCTTTCTTT. Translating gives CASKVAVTEAFF.

The rearrangement uses TRBV27 and TRBJ2-5; 7 bases match TRBD1. The CDR3 has 17 amino acids. Germline-derived CDR1 and CDR2 are MNHEY and SMNVEV (reference sequence). The J segment lost 4 bases and the V segment lost 3 bases, leaving 14 bases of the junction unmatched. In nucleotides, the CDR3 is TGTGCCAGCAGTTTGAGGCCCTTCGGGCAGGGGGTAGAGACCCAGTACTTC. The encoded protein is CASSLRPFGQGVETQYF.

V usage is TRBV18 and J usage is TRBJ2-6; maybe TRBD2 (5 bases). Germline V gives CDR1 KGHSH, CDR2 LQKENI. CDR3 length: 17 residues. Deletions cut 5 bases from V and 2 bases from J, with 16 bases between. The CDR3 region is CASSGGLLETGANVLTF. Written as DNA, the CDR3 is TGTGCCAGCTCAGGAGGCTTATTAGAGACTGGGGCCAACGTCCTGACTTTC.

This clone was picked up a small number of times. In DNA form, the CDR3 reads TGTGCCAGCAGCTTAGGGGGCGGCAGGGTCGCCTACGAGCAGTACTTC. This sequence encodes CASSLGGGRVAYEQYF. This chain joins TRBV7-9 and TRBJ2-7, with a tentative D call TRBD1 (5 bases). The germline V gene encodes CDR1 SEHNR and CDR2 FQNEAQ (reference sequence). This CDR3 contains 16 residues. V shed 1 base and J shed 2 bases, with 15 bases lying between them.

This chain uses TRBV27 with TRBJ2-7; TRBD2 agrees at 9 bases. Germline V gives CDR1 MNHEY, CDR2 SMNVEV (reference sequence). This CDR3 is 17 amino acids long. Trimming took 4 bases from V and 5 from J; bases not matched to a gene: 15. The CDR3 loop reads CASSSYSGSSSPDEQYF. Written as DNA, the CDR3 is TGTGCCAGCAGTTCCTATAGCGGGAGTTCCTCTCCGGACGAGCAGTACTTC.

As regards this clone: Other DNA sequences in the same sample also yield this CDR3. J is TRBJ2-5 and V is TRBV5-1; D possibly corresponds to TRBD2 (6 bases). The CDR3 is made up of 15 amino acids. Trimming cost V 2 bases and J 0 bases, with 11 bases left between them. The germline CDR1 and CDR2 sequences are SGHRS and YFSETQ. The CDR3 loop reads CASSLDTSNQETQYF. Written as DNA, the CDR3 is TGCGCCAGCAGCTTAGATACTAGCAACCAAGAGACCCAGTACTTC.

This chain joins TRBV18 and TRBJ1-4; 7 bases match TRBD1. Germline CDR1 KGHSH, CDR2 LQKENI. CDR3 size: 14 residues. V gave up 5 bases and J gave up 6 bases; unmatched junction bases: 6. The CDR3 DNA is TGTGCCAGCTCAGCGACAGGGCCCTATGAAAAACTGTTTTTT. Its translation is CASSATGPYEKLFF.

This clone was seen only once. DNA for the CDR3: TGTGCCAGCAGCTTAGTCCCGGGACAGGGCGGCGGCTACACCTTC. Protein: CASSLVPGQGGGYTF. This chain links TRBV7-9 with TRBJ1-2, with TRBD1 matching over 9 bases. Germline V CDR1 and CDR2: SEHNR, FQNEAQ (reference sequence). V shed 1 base, J shed 8 bases, and the junction held 8 bases outside the gene matches. CDR3 length: 15 residues.

V is TRBV11-2 and J is TRBJ2-7, with 7 bases lining up with TRBD1. The CDR3 extends over 13 amino acids. Germline V gene lookup returns CDR1 SGHAT and CDR2 FQNNGV. The V segment lost 3 bases and the J segment 6 bases; nucleotides outside the gene matches: 5. Here the CDR3 DNA reads TGTGCCAGCAGCTTCGACAGGGTGGGCGAGCAGTACTTC. Amino acid sequence: CASSFDRVGEQYF.